This T cell receptor (beta chain) was profiled in a study of T cells after yellow fever vaccination. Across the whole study: SMART-Seq v4 Ultra Low Input served to prepare low-cell-number fractions. Study results and caveats: By day 5 rather than day 15, the secondary response had peaked, though it was weaker.

About this clonotype: Its antigen is as yet unknown.

TCRdb used MiXCR to reprocess the 5' RACE reads, holding one entry per CDR3 protein. The sample lists 400,000 or so distinct CDR3 sequences; around a tenth were seen once. The sample here was PBMCs, taken on the day of the first yellow fever vaccination. The clonotype comes from a young man who received the YFV17D yellow fever vaccine.

The CDR3 nucleotides read TGTGCCAGCAGGAGGAGCGGGACTTACGAGCAGTACGTC. This codes for CASRRSGTYEQYV. The genes are TRBV12-3 or TRBV12-4 and TRBJ2-7; 7 positions match TRBD2. This CDR3 contains 13 residues. The ends lost 6 bases at V and 4 bases at J; junction bases unmatched: 6.